Detailed here is one T cell receptor (beta chain). What it binds is not known. At one of its ends the junction is not consistent with the germline gene, which may arise from a read error. Each CDR3 protein is one row after TCRdb ran MiXCR on the 5' RACE reads. The sample lists 75,000 or so distinct CDR3 sequences; 9.5% to 12% were seen once. The CDR3 runs 13 residues. Germline V gene data show CDR1 as SGHTA and CDR2 as FQGNSA. The data derive from a study of early T cells in non-severe SARS-CoV-2 infection. Study-wide results and limits: VDJdb matches were skewed toward anti-spike CD8 T cell responses.

The genes are TRBV7-2 and TRBJ2-7, with 7 bases lining up with TRBD2. This clonotype originated in an adult who was a healthcare worker with PCR-confirmed SARS-CoV-2 infection or an uninfected control (not recorded which). Sequences were derived from whole blood, sampled at baseline. This CDR3 reads CASSLAEAGDLDF. The CDR3 coding sequence is TGTGCCAGCAGCTTAGCGGAGGCGGGAGACCTCGATTTC.